Detailed here is one T cell receptor (beta chain). Per germline, CDR1 SGHRS and CDR2 YFSETQ. Trimming stripped 0 bases from V and 4 bases from J, with 11 bases between. The CDR3 runs to 15 residues. The data are from a study of blood T cell repertoires in COVID-19. Profiling relied on immunoSEQ multiplex PCR, and the TCRdb table lists in-frame clones only, not all of them. The sample contains approximately 70,000 clones, 80% of which appear only once. The sequence derives from a man between 65 and 80 years old who had recovered from COVID-19. The sequencing input was peripheral blood. The chain links TRBV5-1 to TRBJ2-1; D perhaps matches TRBD2 (6 bases). The CDR3 DNA is TGCGCCAGCAGCTTGGCGTCTAGCGAGTACAATGAGCAGTTCTTC. Translated: CASSLASSEYNEQFF.